The following is a TCR beta chain sequence with its context. What it binds is not known. The V end lost 0 bases, the J end lost 4 bases, and 3 bases lay between the germline ends. From germline, CDR1 is KGHSH and CDR2 LQKENI. The CDR3 totals 12 residues. The data are from a study of T cell responses to AZD1222 COVID-19 vaccine. Here immunoSEQ multiplex PCR was the method, and the copy in TCRdb shows in-frame clones only, minus some. The sample contains about 140,000 clones, 90% of which appear only once. Study-wide results and caveats: Among the donors, most were white British and more were female, and clonal diversity was possibly underestimated.

The chain employs TRBV18 and TRBJ1-1; D is unresolved. The specimen comprised peripheral blood, sampled on day 0 of AZD1222 vaccination. This TCR was recovered from an adult in good health. This chain's CDR3 is CASSPPTTEAFF. The CDR3 DNA reads as TGTGCCAGCTCACCACCGACCACTGAAGCTTTCTTT.